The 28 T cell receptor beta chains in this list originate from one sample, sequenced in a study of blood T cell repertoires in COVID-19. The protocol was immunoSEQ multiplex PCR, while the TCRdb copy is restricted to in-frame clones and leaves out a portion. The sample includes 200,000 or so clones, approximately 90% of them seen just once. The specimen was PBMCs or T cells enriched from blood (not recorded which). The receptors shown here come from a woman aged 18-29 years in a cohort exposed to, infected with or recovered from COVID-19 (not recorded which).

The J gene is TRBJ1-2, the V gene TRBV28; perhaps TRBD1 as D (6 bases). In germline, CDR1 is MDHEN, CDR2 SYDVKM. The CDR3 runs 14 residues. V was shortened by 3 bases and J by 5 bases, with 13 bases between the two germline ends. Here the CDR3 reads CASSFLQGTYGYTF. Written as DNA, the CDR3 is TGTGCCAGCAGTTTTCTCCAGGGGACGTATGGCTACACCTTC.

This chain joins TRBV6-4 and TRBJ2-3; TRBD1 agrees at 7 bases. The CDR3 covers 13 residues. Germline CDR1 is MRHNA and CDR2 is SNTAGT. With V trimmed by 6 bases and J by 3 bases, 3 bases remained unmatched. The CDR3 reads CASRQGLTDTQYF. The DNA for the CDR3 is TGTGCCAGCAGACAGGGGCTAACAGATACGCAGTATTTT.

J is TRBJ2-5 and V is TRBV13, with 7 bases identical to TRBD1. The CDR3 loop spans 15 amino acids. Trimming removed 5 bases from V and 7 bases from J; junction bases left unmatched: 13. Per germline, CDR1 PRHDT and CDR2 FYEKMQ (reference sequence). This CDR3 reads CASSPGTAPWGTQYF. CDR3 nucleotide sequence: TGTGCCAGCAGCCCGGGGACAGCCCCTTGGGGGACCCAGTACTTC.

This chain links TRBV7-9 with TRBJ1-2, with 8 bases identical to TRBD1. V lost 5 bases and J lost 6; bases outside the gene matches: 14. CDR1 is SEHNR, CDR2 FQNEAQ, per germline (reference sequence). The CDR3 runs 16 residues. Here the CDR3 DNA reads TGTGCCAGCAGCATCGGGACAGGACACGATCTTAATGGCTACACCTTC. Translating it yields CASSIGTGHDLNGYTF.

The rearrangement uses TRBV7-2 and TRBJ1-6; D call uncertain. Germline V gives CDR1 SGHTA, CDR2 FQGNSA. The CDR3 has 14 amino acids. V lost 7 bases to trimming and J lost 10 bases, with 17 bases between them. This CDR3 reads CASTYVGGESPLHF. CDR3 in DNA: TGTGCCAGCACCTATGTTGGTGGAGAATCACCCCTCCACTTT. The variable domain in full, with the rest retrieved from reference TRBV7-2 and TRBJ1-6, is GAGVSQSPSNKVTEKGKDVELRCDPISGHTALYWYRQSLGQGLEFLIYFQGNSAPDKSGLPSDRFSAERTGGSVSTLTIQRTQQEDSAVYLCASTYVGGESPLHFGNGTRLTVT.

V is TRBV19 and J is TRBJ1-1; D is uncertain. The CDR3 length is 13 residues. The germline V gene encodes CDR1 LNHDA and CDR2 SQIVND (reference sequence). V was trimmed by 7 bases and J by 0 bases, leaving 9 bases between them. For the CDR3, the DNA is TGTGCCAGTAAACGGGGTATGAACACTGAAGCTTTCTTT. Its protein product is CASKRGMNTEAFF. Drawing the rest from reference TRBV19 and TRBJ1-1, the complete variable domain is DGGITQSPKYLFRKEGQNVTLSCEQNLNHDAMYWYRQDPGQGLRLIYYSQIVNDFQKGDIAEGYSVSREKKESFPLTVTSAQKNPTAFYLCASKRGMNTEAFFGQGTRLTVV.

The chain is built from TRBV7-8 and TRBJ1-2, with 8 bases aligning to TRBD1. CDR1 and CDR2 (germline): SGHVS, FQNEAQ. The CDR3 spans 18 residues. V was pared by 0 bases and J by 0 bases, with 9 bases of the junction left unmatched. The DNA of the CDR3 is TGTGCCAGCAGCTTAGCGCCTCGTTCACAGGGGGCTAACTATGGCTACACCTTC. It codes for CASSLAPRSQGANYGYTF.

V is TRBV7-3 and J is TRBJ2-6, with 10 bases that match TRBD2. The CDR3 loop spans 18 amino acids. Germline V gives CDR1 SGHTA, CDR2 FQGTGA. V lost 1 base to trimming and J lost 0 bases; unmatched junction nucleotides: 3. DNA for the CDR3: TGTGCCAGCAGCTTAATTAGCGGGGGGACCTCTGGGGCCAACGTCCTGACTTTC. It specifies CASSLISGGTSGANVLTF.

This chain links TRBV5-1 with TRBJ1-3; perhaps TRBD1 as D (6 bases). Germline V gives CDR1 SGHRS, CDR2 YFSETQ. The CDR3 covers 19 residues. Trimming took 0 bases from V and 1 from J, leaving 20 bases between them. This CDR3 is CASSLVLVGAGGSGNTIYF. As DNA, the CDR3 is TGCGCCAGCAGCTTGGTGCTGGTGGGGGCAGGAGGATCTGGAAACACCATATATTTT.

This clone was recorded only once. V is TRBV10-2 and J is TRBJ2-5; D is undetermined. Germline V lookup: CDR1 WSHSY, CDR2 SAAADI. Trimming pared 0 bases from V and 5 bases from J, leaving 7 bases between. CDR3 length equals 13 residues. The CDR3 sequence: CASSESAGETQYF. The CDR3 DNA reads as TGCGCCAGCAGTGAGTCAGCCGGGGAGACCCAGTACTTC.

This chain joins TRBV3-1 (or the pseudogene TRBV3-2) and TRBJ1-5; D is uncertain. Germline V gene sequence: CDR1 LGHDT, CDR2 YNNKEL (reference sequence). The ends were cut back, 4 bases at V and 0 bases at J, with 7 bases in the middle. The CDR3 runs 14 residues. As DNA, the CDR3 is TGTGCCAGCAGCCCCCTCGGTAGCAATCAGCCCCAGCATTTT. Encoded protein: CASSPLGSNQPQHF.

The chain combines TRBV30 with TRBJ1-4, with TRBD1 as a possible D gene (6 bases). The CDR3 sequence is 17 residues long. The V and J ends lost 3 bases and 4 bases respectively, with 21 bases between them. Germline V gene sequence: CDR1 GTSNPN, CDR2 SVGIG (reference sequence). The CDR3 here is CAWSSAEAGTFNEKLFF. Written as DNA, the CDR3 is TGTGCCTGGAGCAGCGCTGAGGCAGGGACATTTAATGAAAAACTGTTTTTT.

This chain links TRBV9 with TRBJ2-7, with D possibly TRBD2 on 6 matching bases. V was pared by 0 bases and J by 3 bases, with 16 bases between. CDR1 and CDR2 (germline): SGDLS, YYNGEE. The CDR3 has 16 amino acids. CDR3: CASSVGWGDPIYEQYF. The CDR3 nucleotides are TGTGCCAGCAGCGTAGGATGGGGGGATCCTATCTACGAGCAGTACTTC.

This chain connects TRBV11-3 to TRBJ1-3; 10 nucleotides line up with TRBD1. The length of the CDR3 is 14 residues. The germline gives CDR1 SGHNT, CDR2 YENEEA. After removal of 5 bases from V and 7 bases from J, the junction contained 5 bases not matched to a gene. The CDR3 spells CASSPGTGVNTIYF. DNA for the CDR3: TGTGCCAGCAGCCCCGGGACAGGGGTCAACACCATATATTTT.

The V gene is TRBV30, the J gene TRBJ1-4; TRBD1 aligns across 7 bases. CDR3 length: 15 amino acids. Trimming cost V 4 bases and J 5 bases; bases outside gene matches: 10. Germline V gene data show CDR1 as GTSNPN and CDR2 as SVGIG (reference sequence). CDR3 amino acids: CAWTTGQASNEKLFF. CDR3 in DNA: TGTGCCTGGACCACCGGACAGGCCAGCAATGAAAAACTGTTTTTT.

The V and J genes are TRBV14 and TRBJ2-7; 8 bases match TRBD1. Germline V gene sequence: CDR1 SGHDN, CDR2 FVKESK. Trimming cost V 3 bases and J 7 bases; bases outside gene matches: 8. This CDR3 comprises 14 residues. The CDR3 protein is CASSHTGGSGEQYF. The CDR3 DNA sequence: TGTGCCAGCAGCCACACAGGGGGTTCTGGGGAGCAGTACTTC.

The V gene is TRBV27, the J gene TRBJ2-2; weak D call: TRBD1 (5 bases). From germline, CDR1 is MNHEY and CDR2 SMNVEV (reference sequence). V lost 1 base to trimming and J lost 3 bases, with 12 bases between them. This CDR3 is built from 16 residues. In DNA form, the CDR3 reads TGTGCCAGCAGTTTATGGCAGGGTACGGACACCGGGGAGCTGTTTTTT. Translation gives CASSLWQGTDTGELFF.

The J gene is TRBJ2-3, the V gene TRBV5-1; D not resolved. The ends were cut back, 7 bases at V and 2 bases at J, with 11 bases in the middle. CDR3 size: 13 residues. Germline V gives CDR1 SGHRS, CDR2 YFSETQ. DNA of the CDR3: TGCGCCAGCGCCTATAGTAACACAGATACGCAGTATTTT. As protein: CASAYSNTDTQYF. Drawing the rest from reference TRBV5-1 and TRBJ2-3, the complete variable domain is KAGVTQTPRYLIKTRGQQVTLSCSPISGHRSVSWYQQTPGQGLQFLFEYFSETQRNKGNFPGRFSGRQFSNSRSEMNVSTLELGDSALYLCASAYSNTDTQYFGPGTRLTVL.

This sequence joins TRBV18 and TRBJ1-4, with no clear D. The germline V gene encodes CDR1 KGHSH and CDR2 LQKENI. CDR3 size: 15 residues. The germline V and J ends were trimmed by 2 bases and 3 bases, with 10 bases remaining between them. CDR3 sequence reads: CASSPERAPNEKLFF. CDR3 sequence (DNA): TGTGCCAGCTCACCAGAGCGGGCACCTAATGAAAAACTGTTTTTT.

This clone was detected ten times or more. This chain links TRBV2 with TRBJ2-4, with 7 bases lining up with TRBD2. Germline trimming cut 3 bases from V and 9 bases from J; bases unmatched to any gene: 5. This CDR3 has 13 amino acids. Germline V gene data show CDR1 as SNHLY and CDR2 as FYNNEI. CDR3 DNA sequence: TGTGCCAGCAGTGATAATCCGGGAGGCATTCAGTACTTC. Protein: CASSDNPGGIQYF.

CDR3 DNA: TGTGCCAGCAGCCCACCCCCGGGCAGGGTTGGAAACACCATATATTTT. Translated, it gives CASSPPPGRVGNTIYF. The chain recombines TRBV11-2 with TRBJ1-3; the D gene is possibly TRBD1 (5 bases). The CDR3 consists of 16 residues. Per germline, CDR1 SGHAT and CDR2 FQNNGV. Trimming took 5 bases from V and 3 from J, leaving 17 bases between them. Based on the CDR3 plus reference TRBV11-2 and TRBJ1-3, the full variable domain is EAGVAQSPRYKIIEKRQSVAFWCNPISGHATLYWYQQILGQGPKLLIQFQNNGVVDDSQLPKDRFSAERLKGVDSTLKIQPAKLEDSAVYLCASSPPPGRVGNTIYFGEGSWLTVV.

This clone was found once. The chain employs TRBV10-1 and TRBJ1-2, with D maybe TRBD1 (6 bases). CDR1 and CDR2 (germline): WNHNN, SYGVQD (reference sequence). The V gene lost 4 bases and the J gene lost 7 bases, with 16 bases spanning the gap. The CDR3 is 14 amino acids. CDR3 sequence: CASSVITGTCGYTF. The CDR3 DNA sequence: TGCGCCAGCAGTGTTATAACAGGGACCTGTGGCTACACCTTC.

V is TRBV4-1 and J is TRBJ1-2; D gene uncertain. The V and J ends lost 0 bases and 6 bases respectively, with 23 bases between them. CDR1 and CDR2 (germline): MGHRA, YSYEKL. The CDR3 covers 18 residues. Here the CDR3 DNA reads TGCGCCAGCAGCCAAGATGACGAGTTCCTCGGCGGGGAAGATGGCTACACCTTC. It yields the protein CASSQDDEFLGGEDGYTF.

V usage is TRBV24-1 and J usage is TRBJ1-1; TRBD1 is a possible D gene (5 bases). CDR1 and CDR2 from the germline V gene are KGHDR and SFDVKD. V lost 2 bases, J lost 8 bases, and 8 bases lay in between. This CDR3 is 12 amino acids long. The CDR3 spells CATSDWNREAFF. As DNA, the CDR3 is TGTGCCACCAGTGATTGGAACAGGGAAGCTTTCTTT.

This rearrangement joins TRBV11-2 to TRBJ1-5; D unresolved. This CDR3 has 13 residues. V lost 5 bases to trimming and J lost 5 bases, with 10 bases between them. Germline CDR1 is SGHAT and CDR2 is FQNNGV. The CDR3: CASSPELDQPQHF. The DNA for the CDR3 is TGTGCCAGCAGCCCCGAGTTGGATCAGCCCCAGCATTTT.

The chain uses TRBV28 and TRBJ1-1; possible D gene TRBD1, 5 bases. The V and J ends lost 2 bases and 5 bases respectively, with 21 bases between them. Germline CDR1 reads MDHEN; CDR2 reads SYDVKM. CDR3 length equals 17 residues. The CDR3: CASSLGGSGLLGTEAFF. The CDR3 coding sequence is TGTGCCAGCAGTTTAGGGGGGTCAGGACTTTTGGGGACTGAAGCTTTCTTT.

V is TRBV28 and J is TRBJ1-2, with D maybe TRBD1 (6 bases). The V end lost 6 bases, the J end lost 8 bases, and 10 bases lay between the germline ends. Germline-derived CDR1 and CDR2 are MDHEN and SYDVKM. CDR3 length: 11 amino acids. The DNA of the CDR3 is TGTGCCAGCAGCGCCGACAGGGGCTACACCTTC. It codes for CASSADRGYTF.

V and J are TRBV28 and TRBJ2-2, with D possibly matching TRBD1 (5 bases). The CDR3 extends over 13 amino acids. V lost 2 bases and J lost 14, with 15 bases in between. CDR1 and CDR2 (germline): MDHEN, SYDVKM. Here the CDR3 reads CASSLGVRGSLFF. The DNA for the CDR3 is TGTGCCAGCAGTTTAGGAGTAAGGGGTAGTCTGTTTTTT. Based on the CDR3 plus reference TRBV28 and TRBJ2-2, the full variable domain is DVKVTQSSRYLVKRTGEKVFLECVQDMDHENMFWYRQDPGLGLRLIYFSYDVKMKEKGDIPEGYSVSREKKERFSLILESASTNQTSMYLCASSLGVRGSLFFGEGSRLTVL.